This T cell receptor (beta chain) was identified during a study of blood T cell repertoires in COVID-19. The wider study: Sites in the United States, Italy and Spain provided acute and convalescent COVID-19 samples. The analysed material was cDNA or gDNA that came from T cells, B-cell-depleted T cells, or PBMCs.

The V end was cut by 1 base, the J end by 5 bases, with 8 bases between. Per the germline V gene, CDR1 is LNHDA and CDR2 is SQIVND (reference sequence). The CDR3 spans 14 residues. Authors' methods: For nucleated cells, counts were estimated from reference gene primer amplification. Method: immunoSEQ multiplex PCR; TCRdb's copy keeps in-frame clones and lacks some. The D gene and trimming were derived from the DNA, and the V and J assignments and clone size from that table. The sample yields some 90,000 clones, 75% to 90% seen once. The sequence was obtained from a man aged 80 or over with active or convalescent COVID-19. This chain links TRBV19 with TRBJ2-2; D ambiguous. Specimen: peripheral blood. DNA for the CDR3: TGTGCCAGTAGTATAGGGGCGTATACCGGGGAGCTGTTTTTT. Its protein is CASSIGAYTGELFF. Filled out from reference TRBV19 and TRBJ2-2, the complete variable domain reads DGGITQSPKYLFRKEGQNVTLSCEQNLNHDAMYWYRQDPGQGLRLIYYSQIVNDFQKGDIAEGYSVSREKKESFPLTVTSAQKNPTAFYLCASSIGAYTGELFFGEGSRLTVL.